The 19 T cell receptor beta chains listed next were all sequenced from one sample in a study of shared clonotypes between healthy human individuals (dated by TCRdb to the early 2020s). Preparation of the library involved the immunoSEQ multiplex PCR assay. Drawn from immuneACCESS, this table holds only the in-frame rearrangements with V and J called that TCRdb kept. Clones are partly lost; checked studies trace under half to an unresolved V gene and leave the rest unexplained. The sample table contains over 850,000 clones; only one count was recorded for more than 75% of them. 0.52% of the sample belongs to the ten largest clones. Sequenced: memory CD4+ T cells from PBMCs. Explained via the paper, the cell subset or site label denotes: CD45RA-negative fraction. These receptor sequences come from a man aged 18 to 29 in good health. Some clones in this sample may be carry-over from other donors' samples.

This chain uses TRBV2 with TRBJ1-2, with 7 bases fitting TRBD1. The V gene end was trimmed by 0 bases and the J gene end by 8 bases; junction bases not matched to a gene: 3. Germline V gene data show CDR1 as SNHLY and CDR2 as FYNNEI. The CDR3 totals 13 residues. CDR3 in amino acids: CASSEARQGGYTF. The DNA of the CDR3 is TGTGCCAGCAGTGAAGCGCGACAGGGAGGCTACACCTTC.

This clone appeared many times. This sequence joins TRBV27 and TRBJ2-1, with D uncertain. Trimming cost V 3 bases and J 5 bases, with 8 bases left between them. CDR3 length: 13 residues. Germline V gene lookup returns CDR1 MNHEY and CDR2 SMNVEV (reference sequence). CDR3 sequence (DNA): TGTGCCAGCAGTTTGAATAGGGACAATGAGCAGTTCTTC. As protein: CASSLNRDNEQFF.

The CDR3 here is CASSELGSGKDNEQFF. DNA of the CDR3: TGTGCCAGCAGTGAGTTGGGTAGCGGGAAGGACAATGAGCAGTTCTTC. The chain joins TRBV2 to TRBJ2-1; TRBD2 aligns across 8 bases. V trimming: 3 bases; J trimming: 5 bases; junction bases outside the gene matches: 9. The CDR3 has 16 residues. The germline gives CDR1 SNHLY, CDR2 FYNNEI.

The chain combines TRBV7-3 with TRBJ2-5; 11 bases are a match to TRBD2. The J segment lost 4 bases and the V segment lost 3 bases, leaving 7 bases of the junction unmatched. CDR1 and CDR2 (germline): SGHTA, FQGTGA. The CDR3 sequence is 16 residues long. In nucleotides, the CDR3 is TGTGCCAGCAGCTTGGGTAGCGGGAGGGCCATAGAGACCCAGTACTTC. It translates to CASSLGSGRAIETQYF.

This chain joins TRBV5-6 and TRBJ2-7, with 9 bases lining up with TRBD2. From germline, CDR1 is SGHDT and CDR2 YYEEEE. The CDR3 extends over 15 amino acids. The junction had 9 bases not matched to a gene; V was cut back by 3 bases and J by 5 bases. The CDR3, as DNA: TGTGCCAGCAGCTCCCGGGGACTAGCTTTCCACGAGCAGTACTTC. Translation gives CASSSRGLAFHEQYF.

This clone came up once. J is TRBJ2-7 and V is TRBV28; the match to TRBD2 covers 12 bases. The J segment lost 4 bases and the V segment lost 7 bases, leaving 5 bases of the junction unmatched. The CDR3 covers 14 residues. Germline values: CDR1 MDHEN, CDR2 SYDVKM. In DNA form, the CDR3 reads TGTGCCAGCATTAGACTAGCGGGAGTTTACGAGCAGTACTTC. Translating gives CASIRLAGVYEQYF.

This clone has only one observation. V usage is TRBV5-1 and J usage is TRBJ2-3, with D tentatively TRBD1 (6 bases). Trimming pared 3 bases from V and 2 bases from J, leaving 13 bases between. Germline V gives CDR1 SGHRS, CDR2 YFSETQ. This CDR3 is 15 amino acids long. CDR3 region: CASSSGTPNTDTQYF. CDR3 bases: TGCGCCAGCAGCTCCGGGACACCCAACACAGATACGCAGTATTTT.

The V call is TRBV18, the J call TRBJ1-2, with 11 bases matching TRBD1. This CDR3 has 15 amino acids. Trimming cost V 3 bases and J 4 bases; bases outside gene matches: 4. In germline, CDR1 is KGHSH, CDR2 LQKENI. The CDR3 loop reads CASSPDRGRVYGYTF. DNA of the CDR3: TGTGCCAGCTCACCGGACAGGGGGCGAGTCTATGGCTACACCTTC.

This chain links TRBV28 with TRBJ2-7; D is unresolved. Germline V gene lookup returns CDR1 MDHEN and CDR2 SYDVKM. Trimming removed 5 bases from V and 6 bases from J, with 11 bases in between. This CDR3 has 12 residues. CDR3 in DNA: TGTGCCAGCAGTGACCTGACCCTCGAGCAGTACTTC. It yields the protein CASSDLTLEQYF.

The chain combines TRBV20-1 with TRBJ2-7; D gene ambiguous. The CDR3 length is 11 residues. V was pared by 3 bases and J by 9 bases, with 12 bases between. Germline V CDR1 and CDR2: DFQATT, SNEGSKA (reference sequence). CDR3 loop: CSASHSNGQYF. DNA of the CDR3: TGCAGTGCTAGCCATAGCAACGGGCAGTACTTC.

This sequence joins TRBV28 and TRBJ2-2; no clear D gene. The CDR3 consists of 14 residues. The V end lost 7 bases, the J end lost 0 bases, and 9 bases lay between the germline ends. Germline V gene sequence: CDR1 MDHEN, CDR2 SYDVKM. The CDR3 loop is CASIRQANTGELFF. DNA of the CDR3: TGTGCCAGCATCCGGCAGGCGAACACCGGGGAGCTGTTTTTT.

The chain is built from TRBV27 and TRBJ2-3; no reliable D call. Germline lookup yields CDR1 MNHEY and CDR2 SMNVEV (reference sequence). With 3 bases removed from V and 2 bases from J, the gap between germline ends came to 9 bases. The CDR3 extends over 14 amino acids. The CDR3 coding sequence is TGTGCCAGCAGTTTCGACGGATACACAGATACGCAGTATTTT. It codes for CASSFDGYTDTQYF.

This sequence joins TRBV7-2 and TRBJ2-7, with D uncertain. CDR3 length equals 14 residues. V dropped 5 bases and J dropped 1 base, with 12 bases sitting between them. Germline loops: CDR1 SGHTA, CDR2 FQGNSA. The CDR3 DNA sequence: TGTGCCAGCAGCCTGATGGCATCATCCTACGAGCAGTACTTC. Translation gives CASSLMASSYEQYF.

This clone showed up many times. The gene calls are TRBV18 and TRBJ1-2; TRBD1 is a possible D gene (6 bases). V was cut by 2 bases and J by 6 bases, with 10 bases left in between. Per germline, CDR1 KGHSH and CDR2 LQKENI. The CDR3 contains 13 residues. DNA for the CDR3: TGTGCCAGCTCACCATGGGCAGGGGATGGCTACACCTTC. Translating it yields CASSPWAGDGYTF.

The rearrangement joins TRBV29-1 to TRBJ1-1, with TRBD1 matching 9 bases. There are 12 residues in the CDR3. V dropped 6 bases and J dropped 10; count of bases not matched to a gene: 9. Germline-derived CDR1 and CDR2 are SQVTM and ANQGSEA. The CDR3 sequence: CSVNPGQGRAFF. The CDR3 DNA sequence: TGCAGCGTAAATCCCGGACAGGGGAGAGCTTTCTTT.

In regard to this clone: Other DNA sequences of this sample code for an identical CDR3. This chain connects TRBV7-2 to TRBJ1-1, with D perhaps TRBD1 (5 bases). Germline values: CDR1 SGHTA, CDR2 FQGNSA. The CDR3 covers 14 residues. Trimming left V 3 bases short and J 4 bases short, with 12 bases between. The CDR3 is CASSFLVGGTEAFF. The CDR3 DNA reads TGTGCCAGCAGCTTTCTCGTTGGGGGCACTGAAGCTTTCTTT.

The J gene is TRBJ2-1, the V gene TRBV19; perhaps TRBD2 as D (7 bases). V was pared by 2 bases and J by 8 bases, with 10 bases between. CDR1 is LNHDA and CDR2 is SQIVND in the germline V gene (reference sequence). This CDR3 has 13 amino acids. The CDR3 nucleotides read TGTGCCAGTAGTATATGGGGGGGCGATGAGCAGTTCTTC. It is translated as CASSIWGGDEQFF.

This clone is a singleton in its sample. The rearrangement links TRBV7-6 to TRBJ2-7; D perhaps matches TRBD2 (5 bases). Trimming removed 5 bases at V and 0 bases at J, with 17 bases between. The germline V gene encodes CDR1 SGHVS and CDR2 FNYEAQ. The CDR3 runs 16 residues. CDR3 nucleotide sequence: TGTGCCAGCAGCCCCCAGGTTTCGACTACCTCCTACGAGCAGTACTTC. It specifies CASSPQVSTTSYEQYF.

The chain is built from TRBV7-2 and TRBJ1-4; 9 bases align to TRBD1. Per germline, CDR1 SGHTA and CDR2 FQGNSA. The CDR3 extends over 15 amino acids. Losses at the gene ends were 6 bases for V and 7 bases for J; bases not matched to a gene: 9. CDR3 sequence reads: CASRHGQGRSEKLFF. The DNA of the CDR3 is TGTGCCAGCAGACATGGACAGGGGCGTAGTGAAAAACTGTTTTTT.